Sequencing of this T cell receptor (beta chain) was carried out in a study of identifying expanded T cells in peripheral blood. Study-wide findings and caveats: Across healthy donors, higher total template counts meant significantly greater roughly 2-week count variance.

Assay: immunoSEQ multiplex PCR; the TCRdb copy retains only in-frame clones and omits some. The repertoire consists of about 78,000 clones, with approximately 85% occurring once and the leading ten covering approximately 20%. This clone was found once. Its antigen is undetermined. During the collection period, no donor immune events like infections were recorded. This clonotype was obtained from a person aged 18 to 70 in good health. The sequenced sample was blood.

The CDR3, as DNA: TGCGCCAGCAGCTTGGGGGGTGCCGGGACAGGCACAGATACGCAGTATTTT. Translation: CASSLGGAGTGTDTQYF. The gene calls are TRBV5-1 and TRBJ2-3, with 7 positions matching TRBD1. V was clipped by 0 bases and J by 1 base; unmatched bases: 8. Germline lookup yields CDR1 SGHRS and CDR2 YFSETQ. The CDR3 covers 17 residues.